The 28 T cell receptor beta chains listed next were all sequenced from one sample in a study of blood T cell repertoires in COVID-19. Generated by immunoSEQ multiplex PCR, the TCRdb table keeps only in-frame clones and is missing some. The sample records under 130,000 clones, approximately 89% being singletons. Input material: peripheral blood. The receptors come from a woman older than 75 in a cohort sampled during active COVID-19.

The genes are TRBV2 and TRBJ2-2, with D possibly matching TRBD2 (7 bases). V lost 6 bases, J lost 5 bases, and 13 bases lay in between. CDR3 size: 14 residues. CDR1 is SNHLY and CDR2 is FYNNEI in the germline V gene. The CDR3 nucleotides are TGTGCCAGCAGGGGAGGGACAATTACCGGGGAGCTGTTTTTT. It encodes CASRGGTITGELFF.

In this sample, this clone turned up once. The chain recombines TRBV7-8 with TRBJ2-2; 9 bases are shared with TRBD2. Germline trimming cut 7 bases from V and 0 bases from J; bases unmatched to any gene: 6. CDR1 is SGHVS, CDR2 FQNEAQ, per germline. CDR3 length equals 16 residues. The DNA for the CDR3 is TGTGCCAGCACCCTTAGCGGGGGAACGAACACCGGGGAGCTGTTTTTT. Amino acids: CASTLSGGTNTGELFF.

This chain uses TRBV5-1 with TRBJ1-1; possible D gene TRBD1, 6 bases. CDR1 SGHRS and CDR2 YFSETQ come from the germline V gene. Trimming removed 0 bases at V and 0 bases at J, with 9 bases between. The CDR3 covers 15 residues. The CDR3 nucleotides read TGCGCCAGCAGCTTGGACGGACAGCTGAACACTGAAGCTTTCTTT. Its translation: CASSLDGQLNTEAFF.

V is TRBV3-1 (or the pseudogene TRBV3-2) and J is TRBJ2-5, with 10 bases that match TRBD1. The CDR3 has 15 residues. From germline, CDR1 is LGHDT and CDR2 YNNKEL (reference sequence). With 4 bases clipped from V and 3 bases from J, the junction kept 5 bases outside the gene matches. The CDR3, as DNA: TGTGCCAGCAGCCCCGGGACAGGGGTGGAAGAGACCCAGTACTTC. It encodes CASSPGTGVEETQYF.

V is TRBV2 and J is TRBJ1-5, with D possibly matching TRBD1 (6 bases). Germline CDR1 SNHLY, CDR2 FYNNEI. The CDR3 sequence is 14 residues long. V lost 6 bases to trimming and J lost 9 bases, with 18 bases between them. The CDR3 protein is CASSAGGRQRPQHF. CDR3 bases: TGTGCCAGCAGCGCTGGGGGCAGGCAGCGGCCCCAGCATTTT.

The gene calls are TRBV5-4 and TRBJ2-7, with TRBD1 identical over 9 bases. CDR3 length: 17 residues. Germline assignment: CDR1 SGHNT and CDR2 YYREEE (reference sequence). Trimming took 1 base from V and 1 from J; bases not matched to a gene: 9. The CDR3 loop is CASSLPGTGRRSYEQYF. CDR3 bases: TGTGCCAGCAGCTTGCCCGGGACAGGGCGAAGATCCTACGAGCAGTACTTC.

The chain couples TRBV30 to TRBJ1-1; possibly TRBD1 for D (5 bases). From germline, CDR1 is GTSNPN and CDR2 SVGIG (reference sequence). Between the trimmed V and J ends, which lost 8 bases and 0 bases, there was a span of 19 bases. This CDR3 has 15 residues. CDR3 bases: TGTGCCCGATCTGGAAGGGGCAACCTGAACACTGAAGCTTTCTTT. It yields the protein CARSGRGNLNTEAFF. The full variable domain, completed using reference TRBV30 and TRBJ1-1, is SQTIHQWPATLVQPVGSPLSLECTVEGTSNPNLYWYRQAAGRGLQLLFYSVGIGQISSEVPQNLSASRPQDRQFILSSKKLLLSDSGFYLCARSGRGNLNTEAFFGQGTRLTVV.

The CDR3 loop reads CASSLNYGYTF. In DNA form, the CDR3 reads TGTGCCAGCAGCCTAAACTATGGCTACACCTTC. The chain carries TRBV3-1 (or the pseudogene TRBV3-2) and TRBJ1-2; no definite D call. V was pared by 4 bases and J by 2 bases, with 2 bases between. Per the germline V gene, CDR1 is LGHDT and CDR2 is YNNKEL (reference sequence). CDR3 size: 11 residues.

A single count supports this clone. V gene TRBV2 combines with J gene TRBJ1-2; D call uncertain. Germline loops: CDR1 SNHLY, CDR2 FYNNEI. The V and J ends lost 5 bases and 5 bases respectively, with 12 bases between them. The CDR3 is 13 residues long. The CDR3 DNA reads as TGTGCCAGCAGTACGAACAGAGAGTATGGCTACACCTTC. Translation gives CASSTNREYGYTF. The entire variable domain, with the rest obtained from reference TRBV2 and TRBJ1-2, is as follows: EPEVTQTPSHQVTQMGQEVILRCVPISNHLYFYWYRQILGQKVEFLVSFYNNEISEKSEIFDDQFSVERPDGSNFTLKIRSTKLEDSAMYFCASSTNREYGYTFGSGTRLTVV.

The V and J genes are TRBV5-1 and TRBJ1-6; 7 bases are shared with TRBD1. Per the germline V gene, CDR1 is SGHRS and CDR2 is YFSETQ. The V segment lost 3 bases and the J segment 8 bases; nucleotides outside the gene matches: 8. The CDR3 has 15 residues. CDR3 sequence reads: CASSSTQGNDSPLHF. The CDR3 nucleotides read TGCGCCAGCAGCTCGACACAGGGGAATGATTCACCCCTCCACTTT.

The V and J genes are TRBV6-5 and TRBJ1-1; 7 bases fit TRBD1. Germline loops: CDR1 MNHEY, CDR2 SVGAGI. The CDR3 totals 15 residues. With 6 bases clipped from V and 1 base from J, the junction kept 8 bases outside the gene matches. The CDR3 sequence is CASRITGTANTEAFF. Here the CDR3 DNA reads TGTGCCAGCAGGATCACCGGGACAGCGAACACTGAAGCTTTCTTT.

J is TRBJ2-2 and V is TRBV14; 13 positions match TRBD2. CDR3 length equals 20 residues. V shed 0 bases, J shed 0 bases, and the junction held 7 bases outside the gene matches. Germline lookup yields CDR1 SGHDN and CDR2 FVKESK. The CDR3 DNA reads as TGTGCCAGCAGCCAAGATCCAGGACTAGCGGGGGCCTCGAACACCGGGGAGCTGTTTTTT. Translated, it gives CASSQDPGLAGASNTGELFF.

This chain uses TRBV10-3 with TRBJ2-2; 10 bases match TRBD1. Germline V gene sequence: CDR1 ENHRY, CDR2 SYGVKD. Trimming took 4 bases from V and 6 from J; bases not matched to a gene: 11. This CDR3 contains 17 residues. CDR3 sequence reads: CAISAPTGTGVPGELFF. The CDR3 nucleotides are TGTGCCATCAGTGCCCCCACCGGGACAGGGGTCCCCGGGGAGCTGTTTTTT.

The chain links TRBV28 to TRBJ1-2; D remains unclear. The V gene lost 5 bases and the J gene lost 8 bases, with 6 bases spanning the gap. The length of the CDR3 is 10 residues. CDR1 MDHEN and CDR2 SYDVKM come from the germline V gene. CDR3 nucleotides: TGTGCCAGCAGTCCGTCCGGCTACACCTTC. The encoded protein is CASSPSGYTF.

DNA of the CDR3: TGTGCCAGCAGCCCTCCGGACATCCTCATGAACACTGAAGCTTTCTTT. Amino acid sequence: CASSPPDILMNTEAFF. The V call is TRBV6-4, the J call TRBJ1-1, with D maybe TRBD1 (5 bases). Germline CDR1 reads MRHNA; CDR2 reads SNTAGT. The CDR3 is made up of 16 amino acids. Deletions cut 6 bases from V and 0 bases from J, with 17 bases between.

The CDR3 is CASSYPGGANEQFF. CDR3 DNA: TGTGCCAGCAGTTATCCCGGAGGGGCTAATGAGCAGTTCTTC. The chain couples TRBV6-5 to TRBJ2-1, with TRBD2 as a possible D gene (6 bases). Trimming stripped 3 bases from V and 7 bases from J, with 13 bases between. Germline loops: CDR1 MNHEY, CDR2 SVGAGI. This CDR3 spans 14 amino acids.

This chain uses TRBV27 with TRBJ1-3; the D is unclear. Germline CDR1 reads MNHEY; CDR2 reads SMNVEV (reference sequence). Trimming removed 5 bases from V and 0 bases from J, with 5 bases in between. The CDR3 contains 13 residues. The DNA for the CDR3 is TGTGCCAGCAGTGGGAGCTCTGGAAACACCATATATTTT. It specifies CASSGSSGNTIYF.

The rearrangement joins TRBV10-3 to TRBJ1-5, with D perhaps TRBD1 (5 bases). The CDR3 runs 13 residues. Germline V gene sequence: CDR1 ENHRY, CDR2 SYGVKD. Between the trimmed V and J ends, which lost 6 bases and 3 bases, there was a span of 9 bases. The DNA for the CDR3 is TGTGCCATCAGAGGACAAGTCAATCAGCCCCAGCATTTT. Translation gives CAIRGQVNQPQHF.

The V and J genes are TRBV12-3 or TRBV12-4 and TRBJ1-2; TRBD1 agrees at 8 bases. This CDR3 contains 13 residues. The V and J ends lost 6 bases and 6 bases, in that order; junction bases with no gene match: 6. The DNA for the CDR3 is TGTGCCAGCAGAGGACAGGGTTCGCATGGCTACACCTTC. Translation gives CASRGQGSHGYTF.

The chain uses TRBV19 and TRBJ1-1; unclear D gene. The germline V gene encodes CDR1 LNHDA and CDR2 SQIVND (reference sequence). The CDR3 extends over 12 amino acids. Trimming cost V 10 bases and J 7 bases, with 16 bases left between them. CDR3 bases: TGTGCCACCCGATTGGGCCTCAATGAAGCTTTCTTT. Translation: CATRLGLNEAFF.

The rearrangement uses TRBV6-5 and TRBJ1-1; D unclear. Germline V gene sequence: CDR1 MNHEY, CDR2 SVGAGI. CDR3 length: 14 amino acids. Trimming removed 8 bases at V and 1 base at J, with 14 bases between. The CDR3 spells CASGRSGENTEAFF. The CDR3 DNA follows: TGTGCCAGCGGGCGGTCCGGGGAGAACACTGAAGCTTTCTTT.

This clone showed up just once. V and J are TRBV4-1 and TRBJ1-4, with 8 bases fitting TRBD1. The CDR3 has 14 amino acids. Germline CDR1 and CDR2: MGHRA and YSYEKL. V shed 0 bases and J 8 bases; nucleotides not matched to a gene: 2. The CDR3 loop is CASSQDRGPEKLFF. The CDR3 DNA reads TGCGCCAGCAGCCAAGACAGGGGGCCCGAAAAACTGTTTTTT.

The rearrangement uses TRBV6-1 and TRBJ1-3, with TRBD1 as a possible D gene (5 bases). Trimming cost V 3 bases and J 7 bases, with 22 bases left between them. This CDR3 has 17 amino acids. CDR1 and CDR2 from the germline V gene are MNHNS and SASEGT. The CDR3 DNA sequence: TGTGCCAGCAGTGATTTAGGGACTGCGTTGTGGGGGAACACCATATATTTT. Translation gives CASSDLGTALWGNTIYF.

The CDR3 loop reads CASTYRGSQYF. CDR3 nucleotides: TGTGCCAGCACCTACAGGGGTTCCCAGTACTTC. The J gene is TRBJ2-5, the V gene TRBV28, with 7 bases that match TRBD1. Trimming at V came to 7 bases and at J to 9 bases, leaving 5 bases not matched to a gene. Germline V CDR1 and CDR2: MDHEN, SYDVKM. The CDR3 is 11 residues long. Using reference TRBV28 and TRBJ2-5 for the parts outside the CDR3, the full variable domain is DVKVTQSSRYLVKRTGEKVFLECVQDMDHENMFWYRQDPGLGLRLIYFSYDVKMKEKGDIPEGYSVSREKKERFSLILESASTNQTSMYLCASTYRGSQYFGPGTRLLVL.

This clone has only one observation. The chain joins TRBV18 to TRBJ2-2; maybe TRBD1 (6 bases). CDR3 length: 15 amino acids. Germline V gene data show CDR1 as KGHSH and CDR2 as LQKENI. V lost 5 bases and J 1 base, leaving 11 bases between the germline ends. The CDR3 loop is CASSKGDKNTGELFF. For the CDR3, the DNA is TGTGCCAGCTCAAAAGGGGACAAGAACACCGGGGAGCTGTTTTTT. The full variable domain, in which reference TRBV18 and TRBJ2-2 provide the parts outside the CDR3, is NAGVMQNPRHLVRRRGQEARLRCSPMKGHSHVYWYRQLPEEGLKFMVYLQKENIIDESGMPKERFSAEFPKEGPSILRIQQVVRGDSAAYFCASSKGDKNTGELFFGEGSRLTVL.

The J gene is TRBJ2-7, the V gene TRBV6-6, with D possibly being TRBD2 (7 bases). The CDR3 runs 16 residues. V was cut by 4 bases and J by 0 bases, with 16 bases left in between. Germline V gene data show CDR1 as MNHNY and CDR2 as SVGAGI (reference sequence). The CDR3 spells CASSWPKRGGSYEQYF. CDR3 nucleotide sequence: TGTGCCAGCAGTTGGCCAAAGAGGGGGGGCTCCTACGAGCAGTACTTC.

The chain couples TRBV14 to TRBJ2-2; D not resolved. CDR3 size: 14 residues. Germline CDR1 SGHDN, CDR2 FVKESK. Trimming took off 2 bases at V and 6 bases at J, with 10 bases between the two ends. The CDR3 DNA is TGTGCCAGCAGCCAAACTCTTCTGGCCGGGGAGCTGTTTTTT. The encoded protein is CASSQTLLAGELFF. The full variable domain, its missing parts supplied by reference TRBV14 and TRBJ2-2, is EAGVTQFPSHSVIEKGQTVTLRCDPISGHDNLYWYRRVMGKEIKFLLHFVKESKQDESGMPNNRFLAERTGGTYSTLKVQPAELEDSGVYFCASSQTLLAGELFFGEGSRLTVL.

The chain combines TRBV6-4 with TRBJ1-1; D possibly corresponds to TRBD1 (5 bases). In germline, CDR1 is MRHNA, CDR2 SNTAGT. CDR3 length equals 14 residues. V was trimmed by 6 bases and J by 4 bases, leaving 15 bases between them. As DNA, the CDR3 is TGTGCCAGCAGATACTGGGGCTTTAGCACTGAAGCTTTCTTT. This encodes CASRYWGFSTEAFF.